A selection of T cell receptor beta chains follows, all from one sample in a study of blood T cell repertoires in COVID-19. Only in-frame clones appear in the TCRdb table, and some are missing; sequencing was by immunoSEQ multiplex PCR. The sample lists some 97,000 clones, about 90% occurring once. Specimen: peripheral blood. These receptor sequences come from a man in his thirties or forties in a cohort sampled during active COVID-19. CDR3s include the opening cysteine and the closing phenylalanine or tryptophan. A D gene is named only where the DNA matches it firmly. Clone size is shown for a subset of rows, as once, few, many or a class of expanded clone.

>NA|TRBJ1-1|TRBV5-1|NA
TGCGCCAGCAGCTTTCGGGGTTTGGGTATGAACACTGAAGCTTTCTTT
CASSFRGLGMNTEAFF
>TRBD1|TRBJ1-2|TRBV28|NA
TGTGCCAGCAGTCTCGGACAGGGCCGAGGCTACACCTTC
CASSLGQGRGYTF
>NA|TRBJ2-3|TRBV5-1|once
TGCGCCAGCAGCTTGGCCAGCGGCGGGCACGGAGATACGCAGTATTTT
CASSLASGGHGDTQYF
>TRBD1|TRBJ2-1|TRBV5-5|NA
TGTGCCAGCAGCTTCGGGACAGTATCCTACAATGAGCAGTTCTTC
CASSFGTVSYNEQFF
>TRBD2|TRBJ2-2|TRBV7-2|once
TGTGCCAGCAGCCGGAGGCTAGCGGGGACCGGGGAGCTGTTTTTT
CASSRRLAGTGELFF
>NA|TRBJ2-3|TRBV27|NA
TGTGCCAGCAGTCGAGGGCGGGGAGATACGCAGTATTTT
CASSRGRGDTQYF
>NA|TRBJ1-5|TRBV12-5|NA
TGTGCTAGTGGTTTGGGGGAGGGGCAGCCCCAGCATTTT
CASGLGEGQPQHF
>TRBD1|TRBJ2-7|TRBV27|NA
TGTGCCAGCAGTACACGACAGGGGCCGAGAGTTTACGAGCAGTACTTC
CASSTRQGPRVYEQYF
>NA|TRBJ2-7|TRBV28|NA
TGTGCCAGCAGTTTAGTATCCTCTCCCTACGAGCAGTACTTC
CASSLVSSPYEQYF
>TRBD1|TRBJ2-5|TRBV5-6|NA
TGTGCCAGCAGCTCGCATTTTAGGACAGGGGACCCCCTCGGCGAGACCCAGTACTTC
CASSSHFRTGDPLGETQYF
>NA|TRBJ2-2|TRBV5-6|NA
TGTGCCAGCAGCTCCTACCGTCTCGGCGGGGAGCTGTTTTTT
CASSSYRLGGELFF
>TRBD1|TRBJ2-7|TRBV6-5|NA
TGTGCCAGCAGGAGGGGACAGGGGGCCTACGAGCAGTACTTC
CASRRGQGAYEQYF
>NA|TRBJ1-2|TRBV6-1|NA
TGTGCCAGCAGTGAAGGCGCCTATGGCTACACCTTC
CASSEGAYGYTF
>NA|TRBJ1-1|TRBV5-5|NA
TGTGCCAGCACCTCTTGGTCTGGGCAGCTGAACACTGAAGCTTTCTTT
CASTSWSGQLNTEAFF
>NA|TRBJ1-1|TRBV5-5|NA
TGTGCCAGCAGTTTCGGGCCTGGAGGTAACACTGAAGCTTTCTTT
CASSFGPGGNTEAFF
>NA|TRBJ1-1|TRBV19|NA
TGTGCCAGCCGAGATATACGACAGAGTTTAAACACTGAAGCTTTCTTT
CASRDIRQSLNTEAFF
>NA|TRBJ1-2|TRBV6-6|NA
TGTGCCAGCACCCCTGGGAGGGCTCCCCTATGGTATGGCTACACCTTC
CASTPGRAPLWYGYTF
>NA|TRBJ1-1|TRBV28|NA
TGTGCCAGCAGTTTAACAATAGGACAGGAAGCTTTCTTT
CASSLTIGQEAFF
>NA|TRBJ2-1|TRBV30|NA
TGTGCCTGGAGTGAGGGGCTCGTAAATGAGCAGTTCTTC
CAWSEGLVNEQFF
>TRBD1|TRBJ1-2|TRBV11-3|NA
TGTGCCAGCAGCCCTCGACAGGGGGAGGGAGGCTACACCTTC
CASSPRQGEGGYTF
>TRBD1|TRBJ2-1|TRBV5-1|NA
TGCGCCAGCAGCCCAAGTGGCCCGGGACAGGGCTCCTACAATGAGCAGTTCTTC
CASSPSGPGQGSYNEQFF
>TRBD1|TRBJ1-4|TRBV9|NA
TGTGCCAGCAGCGGCAAAGACGGGACAGTGAATGAAAAACTGTTTTTT
CASSGKDGTVNEKLFF
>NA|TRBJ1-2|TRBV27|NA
TGTGCCAGCAGTTTTAGTGTCGGCTTCATGCGGGGCTACACCTTC
CASSFSVGFMRGYTF
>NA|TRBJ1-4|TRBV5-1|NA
TGCGCCAGCAGCATTCGCAGCGGGGCTAATGAAAAACTGTTTTTT
CASSIRSGANEKLFF
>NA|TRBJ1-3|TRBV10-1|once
TGCGCCAGCAGTGGCGGGCCTGAGGCTGGAAACACCATATATTTT
CASSGGPEAGNTIYF
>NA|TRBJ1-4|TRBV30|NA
TGTGCCTGGAGTATCGGGAGGGCTAATGAAAAACTGTTTTTT
CAWSIGRANEKLFF
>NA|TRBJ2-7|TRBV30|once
TGTGCCTGGAGCTACCTCACAGGGTTTCGTGCTTACGAGCAGTACTTC
CAWSYLTGFRAYEQYF